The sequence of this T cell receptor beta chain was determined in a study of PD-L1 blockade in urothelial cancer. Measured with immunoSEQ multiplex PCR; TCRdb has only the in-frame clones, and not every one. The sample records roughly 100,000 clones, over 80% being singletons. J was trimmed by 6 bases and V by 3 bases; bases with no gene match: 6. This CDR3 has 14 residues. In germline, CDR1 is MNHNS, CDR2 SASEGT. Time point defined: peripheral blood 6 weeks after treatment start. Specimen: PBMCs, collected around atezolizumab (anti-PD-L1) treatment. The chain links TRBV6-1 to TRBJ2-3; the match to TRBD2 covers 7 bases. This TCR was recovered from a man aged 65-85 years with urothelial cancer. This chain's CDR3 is CASSERGFADTQYF. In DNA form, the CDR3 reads TGTGCCAGCAGTGAGCGGGGGTTCGCCGATACGCAGTATTTT.